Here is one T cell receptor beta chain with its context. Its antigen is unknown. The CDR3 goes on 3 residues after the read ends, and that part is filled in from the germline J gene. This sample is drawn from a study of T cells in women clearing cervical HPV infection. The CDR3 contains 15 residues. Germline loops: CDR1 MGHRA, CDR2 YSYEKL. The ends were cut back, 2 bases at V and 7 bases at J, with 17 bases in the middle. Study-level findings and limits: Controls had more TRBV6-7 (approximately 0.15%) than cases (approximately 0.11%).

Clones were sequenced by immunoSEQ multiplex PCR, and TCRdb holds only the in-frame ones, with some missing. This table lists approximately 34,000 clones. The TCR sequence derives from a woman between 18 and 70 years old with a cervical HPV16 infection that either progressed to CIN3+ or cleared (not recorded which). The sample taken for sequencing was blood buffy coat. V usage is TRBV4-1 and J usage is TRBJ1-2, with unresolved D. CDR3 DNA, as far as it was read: TGCGCCAGCAGCCAATTATTTCAAGGTAACCGTGGC. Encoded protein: CASSQLFQGNRG. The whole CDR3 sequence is CASSQLFQGNRGYTF.